Listed here is a single T cell receptor (beta chain). The specificity of this receptor is unknown. No qualities accompany the bases; no much larger clone lies one base away. These data come from a study of cytomegalovirus exposure and HLA in healthy donors (dated by TCRdb to the late 2010s). With regard to the full study: The roughly 650 repertoires of the first cohort and the 120 validation repertoires were produced on the same platform, according to a later analysis. The study aimed to test whether cataloging public T cell receptors could reveal signatures of past pathogen exposure. Besides the first cohort of under 700 subjects, a separate validation cohort made up of over 95 different subjects was used. The study combined high-throughput TCR immunosequencing, statistical association of individual TCRs with disease status, and machine learning to predict cytomegalovirus infection status. Results the study describes overall, beyond this receptor: Across donors, most TCR sequences were observed very rarely, whereas some public TCRs were present in many individuals. The authors suggested that the approach could potentially be extended to other disease states and immunological phenotypes. All 120 or so repertoires were used to score co-occurrence in the validation cohort in a later analysis, because that analysis had no HLA typing for the cohort. The classifier was reported to diagnose cytomegalovirus status with high specificity and sensitivity in both the original cohort and the validation cohort. In vitro tests confirmed that a few of the cytomegalovirus-associated TCR beta chains recognize cytomegalovirus antigens. A total of 164 TCR beta chains were listed by the study as associated with cytomegalovirus. Subsequent analysis determined that TCRs grouped into clusters in the first cohort also showed a tendency toward co-occurrence across the 120 validation repertoires, and 85% to 95% of cluster scores exceeded 0.

Libraries were constructed by the immunoSEQ multiplex PCR assay. Turning to the authors' computational methods: A statistical classification framework was developed to diagnose cytomegalovirus status using the catalog of TCR beta chain sequences. TCRdb stores this immuneACCESS table with in-frame sequences only. Part of the clones is absent; in the studies checked, under half of the shortfall reflects unresolved V genes, and no reason is known for the rest. The DNA was the basis for D and trimming; V, J and clone size are from that table. The sample includes approximately 120,000 clones, with about 88% observed a single time. The top ten clonotypes cover roughly 2.2% of the sample. Separate from the roughly 660-subject first cohort, the validation cohort of roughly 130 subjects was the group to which the donors belonged. The V and J ends are trimmed by 10 bases and 6 bases, leaving 18 bases between them. Per the germline V gene (reference sequence), SEHNR is the CDR1 and FQNEAQ is the CDR2. From the cysteine through the phenylalanine, the CDR3 covers 14 amino acids. This entry keeps only the CDR3 DNA: 42 bases, framed from base 1.

The sequencing input was PBMCs. The chain is encoded by TRBV7-9 joined to TRBJ2-2; the D gene assignment is ambiguous. This clonotype originated in a woman younger than 30 in good health and CMV-seronegative. The sequence in DNA is TGTGCCATCCACGCACCTAGTTCCCCCGGGGAGCTGTTTTTT. It translates as CAIHAPSSPGELFF.